This TCR beta chain originates from a study of radiotherapy plus CTLA-4 blockade in lung cancer. Study information: Objective responses were recorded in more than 15% of patients, with disease control recorded in 25% to 35%.

Germline CDR1 is SEHNR and CDR2 is FQNEAQ (reference sequence). The CDR3 spans 11 residues. V gave up 1 base and J gave up 6 bases, with 4 bases separating them. Points on this clone: Its cognate antigen is unknown.

Whole-study findings and limits: Following radiotherapy plus ipilimumab, tumor-derived TCR clones expanded in the blood. Alongside interferon-beta, early blood T cell clone dynamics were reportedly the best predictor of response.

Clones were read by immunoSEQ multiplex PCR, and TCRdb kept only the in-frame ones, dropping some. The table has 50,000 or so clones, around 85% seen once; the top ten hold 3% to 4%. This rearrangement joins TRBV7-9 to TRBJ2-7; D gene ambiguous. The specimen comprised peripheral blood, sampled from a patient treated with radiotherapy plus ipilimumab. The TCR was taken from a human donor with non-small cell lung cancer who had a partial response to radiotherapy plus ipilimumab. For the CDR3, the DNA is TGTGCCAGCAGCTTAGTATCCGAGCAGTACTTC. Protein product: CASSLVSEQYF.